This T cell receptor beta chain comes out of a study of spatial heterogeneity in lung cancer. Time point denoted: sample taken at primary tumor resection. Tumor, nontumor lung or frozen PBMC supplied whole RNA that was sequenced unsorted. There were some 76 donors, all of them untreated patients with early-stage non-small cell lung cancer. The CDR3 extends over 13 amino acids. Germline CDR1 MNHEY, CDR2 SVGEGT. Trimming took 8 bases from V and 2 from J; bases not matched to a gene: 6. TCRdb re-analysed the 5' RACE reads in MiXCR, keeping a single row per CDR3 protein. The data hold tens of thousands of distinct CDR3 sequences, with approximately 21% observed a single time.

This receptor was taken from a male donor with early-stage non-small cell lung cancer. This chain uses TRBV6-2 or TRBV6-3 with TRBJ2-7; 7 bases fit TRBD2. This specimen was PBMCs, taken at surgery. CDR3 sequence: CASGPGLPYEQYF. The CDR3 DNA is TGTGCCAGCGGTCCGGGACTACCCTACGAGCAGTACTTC.